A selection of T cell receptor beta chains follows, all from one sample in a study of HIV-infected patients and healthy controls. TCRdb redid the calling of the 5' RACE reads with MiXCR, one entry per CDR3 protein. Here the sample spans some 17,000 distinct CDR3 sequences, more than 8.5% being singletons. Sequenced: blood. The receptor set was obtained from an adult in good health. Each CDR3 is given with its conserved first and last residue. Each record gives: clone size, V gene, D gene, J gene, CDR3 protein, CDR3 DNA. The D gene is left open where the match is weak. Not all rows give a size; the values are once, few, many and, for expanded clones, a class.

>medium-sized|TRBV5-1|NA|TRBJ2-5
CASSFWTAEETQYF
TGCGCCAGCAGCTTCTGGACAGCTGAAGAGACCCAGTACTTC
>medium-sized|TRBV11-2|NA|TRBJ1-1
CASTYLVGALNTEAFF
TGTGCCAGCACCTACTTAGTAGGCGCGCTGAACACTGAAGCTTTCTTT
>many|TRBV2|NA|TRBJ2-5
CASSVGALQETQYF
TGTGCCAGCAGCGTGGGGGCCCTTCAAGAGACCCAGTACTTC
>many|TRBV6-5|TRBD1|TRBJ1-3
CASSSGTEEGNTIYF
TGTGCCAGCAGTTCGGGGACAGAGGAAGGAAACACCATATATTTT
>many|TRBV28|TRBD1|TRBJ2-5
CASSLGRGRQETQYF
TGTGCCAGCAGTTTAGGCAGGGGGCGGCAAGAGACCCAGTACTTC
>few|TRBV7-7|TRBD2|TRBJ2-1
CASSRSSGRAPTYNEQFF
TGTGCTAGCAGCCGTTCTAGCGGGAGGGCCCCAACCTACAATGAGCAGTTCTTC
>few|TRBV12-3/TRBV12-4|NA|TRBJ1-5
CASSLWGVEDQPQHF
TGTGCCAGCAGTTTATGGGGGGTAGAAGATCAGCCCCAGCATTTT
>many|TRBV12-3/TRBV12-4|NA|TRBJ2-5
CASSLRGDLETQYF
TGTGCCAGCAGTTTAAGAGGGGACCTAGAGACCCAGTACTTC
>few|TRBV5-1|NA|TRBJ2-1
CASSLVAGSYSEQFF
TGCGCCAGCAGCTTGGTGGCCGGGAGTTATAGTGAGCAGTTCTTC
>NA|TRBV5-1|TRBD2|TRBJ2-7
CASSPLVAGPTYEQYF
TGCGCCAGCAGCCCCCTTGTAGCGGGACCAACCTACGAGCAGTACTTC
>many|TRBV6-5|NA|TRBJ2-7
CASRNPSGHEQYF
TGTGCCAGCAGGAACCCCTCTGGACACGAGCAGTACTTC
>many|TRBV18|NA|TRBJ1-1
CASSPPNAENTEAFF
TGTGCCAGCTCACCACCTAACGCGGAGAACACTGAAGCTTTCTTT
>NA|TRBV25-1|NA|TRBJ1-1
CASSESTSMNTEAFF
TGTGCCAGCAGTGAATCGACAAGCATGAACACTGAAGCTTTCTTT
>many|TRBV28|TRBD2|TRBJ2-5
CASSQLLAEGGTQYF
TGTGCCAGCAGTCAACTACTAGCGGAAGGAGGGACCCAGTACTTC
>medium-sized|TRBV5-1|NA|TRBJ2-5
CASSLAPGSETQYF
TGCGCCAGCAGCTTGGCCCCAGGTTCCGAGACCCAGTACTTC
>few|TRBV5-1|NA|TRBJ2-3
CASSLANRGDTQYF
TGCGCCAGCAGCTTGGCCAATCGGGGTGATACGCAGTATTTT
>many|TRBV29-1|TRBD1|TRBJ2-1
CSSWTGGYNEQFF
TGCAGCTCATGGACAGGGGGCTACAATGAGCAGTTCTTC
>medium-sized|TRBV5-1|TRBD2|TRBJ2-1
CASSLLAGGPTRQNEQFF
TGCGCCAGCAGCTTACTAGCGGGAGGGCCAACTCGACAGAATGAGCAGTTCTTC
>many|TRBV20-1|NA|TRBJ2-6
CSAKDTFSGANVLTF
TGCAGTGCGAAAGACACTTTCTCTGGGGCCAACGTCCTGACTTTC
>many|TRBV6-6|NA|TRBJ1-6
CASNLNSDSPLHF
TGTGCCAGCAACTTAAACAGCGATTCACCCCTCCACTTT
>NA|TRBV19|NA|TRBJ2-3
CASSIGGPDTQYF
TGTGCCAGTAGTATCGGAGGGCCAGATACGCAGTATTTT
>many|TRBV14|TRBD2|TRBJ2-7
CASSTLSGREYEQYF
TGTGCCAGCAGCACCCTTAGCGGGAGGGAGTACGAGCAGTACTTC
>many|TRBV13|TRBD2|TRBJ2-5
CASSSSWPSGGQETQYF
TGTGCCAGCAGCAGTAGTTGGCCCAGCGGGGGCCAAGAGACCCAGTACTTC
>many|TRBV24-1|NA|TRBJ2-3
CATSDFDPSDTQYF
TGTGCCACCAGTGATTTTGACCCGTCAGATACGCAGTATTTT
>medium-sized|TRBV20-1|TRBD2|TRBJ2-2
CSARLAGDTGELFF
TGCAGTGCTAGACTAGCGGGAGACACCGGGGAGCTGTTTTTT
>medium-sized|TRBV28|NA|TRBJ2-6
CASSSGTLGSGANVLTF
TGTGCCAGCAGTTCCGGGACACTCGGCTCTGGGGCCAACGTCCTGACTTTC
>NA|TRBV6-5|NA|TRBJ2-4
CASRMDRAKNIQYF
TGTGCCAGCAGGATGGATCGGGCCAAAAACATTCAGTACTTC
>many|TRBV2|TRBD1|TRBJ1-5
CASRGQGNQPQHF
TGTGCCAGCAGAGGACAGGGAAACCAGCCCCAGCATTTT
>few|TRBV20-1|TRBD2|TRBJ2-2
CSARLTSGREGELFF
TGCAGTGCTAGATTGACTAGCGGGAGGGAAGGGGAGCTGTTTTTT
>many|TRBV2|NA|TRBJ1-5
CASKKGRNQPQHF
TGTGCCAGCAAGAAGGGGAGAAATCAGCCCCAGCATTTT
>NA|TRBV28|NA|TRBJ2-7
CASSLSQIRYEQYF
TGTGCCAGCAGTTTATCTCAAATCCGATACGAGCAGTACTTC
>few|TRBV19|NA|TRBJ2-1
CASSPRTHNEQFF
TGTGCCAGTAGTCCACGGACGCACAATGAGCAGTTCTTC
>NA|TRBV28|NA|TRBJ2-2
CASSRRSGGELFF
TGTGCCAGCAGTCGTCGGTCCGGCGGGGAGCTGTTTTTT
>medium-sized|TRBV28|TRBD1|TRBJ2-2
CAIAGGTGHTGELFF
TGTGCCATCGCCGGAGGGACAGGACACACCGGGGAGCTGTTTTTT
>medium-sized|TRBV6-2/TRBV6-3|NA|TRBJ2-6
CASSYTSSGANVLTF
TGTGCCAGCAGTTACACTAGCTCTGGGGCCAACGTCCTGACTTTC
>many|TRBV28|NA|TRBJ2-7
CASSTYGGEQYF
TGTGCCAGCAGTACCTACGGGGGCGAGCAGTACTTC
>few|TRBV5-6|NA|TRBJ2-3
CASSLGTAVVGQYF
TGTGCCAGCAGCTTGGGGACAGCTGTCGTGGGGCAGTATTTT
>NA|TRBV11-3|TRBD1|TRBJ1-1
CASSLRSDREGKAFF
TGTGCCAGCAGCTTACGTTCCGACAGGGAGGGTAAAGCTTTCTTT
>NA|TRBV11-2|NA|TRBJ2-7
CASSLEPGGEQYF
TGTGCCAGCAGCTTAGAGCCAGGAGGCGAGCAGTACTTC
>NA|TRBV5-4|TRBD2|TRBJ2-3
CASSLASGRTDTQYF
TGTGCCAGCAGCTTGGCCAGCGGGAGAACAGATACGCAGTATTTT
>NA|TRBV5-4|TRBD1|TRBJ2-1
CASSWGQGALNEQFF
TGTGCCAGCAGCTGGGGACAGGGGGCTTTAAATGAGCAGTTCTTC
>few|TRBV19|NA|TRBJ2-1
CASSIGGDPYNEQFF
TGTGCCAGTAGTATAGGTGGAGACCCGTACAATGAGCAGTTCTTC
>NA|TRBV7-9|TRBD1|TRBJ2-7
CASSAPGQGAHEQYF
TGTGCCAGCAGCGCCCCGGGACAGGGAGCCCACGAGCAGTACTTC
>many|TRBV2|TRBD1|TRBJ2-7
CASRPNRGSSYEQYF
TGTGCCAGCAGACCGAACAGGGGTAGCTCCTACGAGCAGTACTTC
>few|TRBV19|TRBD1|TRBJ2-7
CASSIGQGPSYEQYF
TGTGCCAGTAGCATAGGACAGGGCCCATCCTACGAGCAGTACTTC
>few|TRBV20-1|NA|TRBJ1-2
CSARDHGGLGYTF
TGCAGTGCTAGAGATCATGGGGGGCTCGGCTACACCTTC
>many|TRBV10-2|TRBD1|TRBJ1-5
CASSDPGGGSGNQPQHF
TGCGCCAGCAGTGACCCAGGGGGAGGAAGCGGCAATCAGCCCCAGCATTTT
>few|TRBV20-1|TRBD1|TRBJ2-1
CSASRQGVYNEQFF
TGCAGTGCTAGCCGACAGGGGGTTTACAATGAGCAGTTCTTC
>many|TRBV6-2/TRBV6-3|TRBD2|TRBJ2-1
CASSYGSSGRAGEQFF
TGTGCCAGCAGTTACGGGAGTAGCGGGAGGGCCGGTGAGCAGTTCTTC
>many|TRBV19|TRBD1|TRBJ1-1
CASSIVRGKTEAFF
TGTGCCAGTAGTATCGTCAGGGGGAAGACTGAAGCTTTCTTT
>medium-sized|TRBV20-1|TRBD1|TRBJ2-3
CSARGTGGLGDTQYF
TGCAGTGCTAGAGGGACAGGGGGCTTGGGAGATACGCAGTATTTT
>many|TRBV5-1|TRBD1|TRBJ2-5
CASSEGQGARETQYF
TGCGCCAGCAGCGAAGGTCAGGGGGCGAGAGAGACCCAGTACTTC